Sequencing of this T cell receptor (beta chain) was carried out in a study of tumor-infiltrating lymphocytes in oesophageal squamous cell carcinoma listed by TCRdb under 2016. The library came from PCR. The sequencer was an Illumina HiSeq 2000. TCRdb trimmed public reads at Q25 via fastp, called clones via MiXCR and kept in-frame beta chains. Rows with one shared CDR3 protein collapse into an entry with the most common genes and DNA. The sample table shows about 21,000 distinct CDR3 sequences, and around 33% are seen once. Roughly an eighth of the sample rests with the top ten. This clonotype was recorded many times. Its target antigen remains unknown. Base qualities are missing; no much larger clone stands one base away. Sequencing used esophageal tumor tissue. The receptor was derived from a male donor with esophageal squamous cell carcinoma.

The CDR3 corresponds to CASMTGTGTDTQYF. The DNA reads TGTGCCAGCATGACCGGAACTGGCACAGATACGCAGTATTTT. This sequence uses TRBV28 and TRBJ2-3, with the D gene too uncertain to name. Reading from cysteine to phenylalanine, the CDR3 counts 14 amino acids. Only the CDR3 part of the read is kept: 42 bases, read in frame from the first base. CDR1 and CDR2 (MDHEN, SYDVKM) derive from the germline V gene. Cut back by 7 bases and 1 base, the V and J ends lie 12 bases apart.